Listed here are 30 T cell receptor beta chains from one sample, sequenced in a study of T-cell reconstitution after alpha-beta-depleted transplantation in children. Preparation of the TCRbeta library involved a method that used unique molecular identifiers. Via MiXCR, TCRdb re-called the PCR reads, giving one row per CDR3 protein. The profile shows under 750,000 distinct CDR3 sequences, 20% to 25% of them singletons. The sample in question was PBMCs, mostly from graft donor cells, obtained 360 days after TCRalphabeta/CD19-depleted stem cell transplant. These receptors were collected from a boy under two years old who had a stem cell transplant for acute myeloid leukemia, so the T cells may come from the graft donor.

This clonotype was recorded at least ten times. The chain employs TRBV12-5 and TRBJ2-3; D remains unclear. Trimming cost V 2 bases and J 2 bases, with 5 bases left between them. Looked up from germline, CDR1 is LGHNT and CDR2 is FRNRAP. CDR3 length: 13 residues. The chain's CDR3 is CASGLTPTDTQYF. DNA for the CDR3: TGTGCTAGTGGTTTGACTCCCACAGATACGCAGTATTTT.

The chain has TRBV10-1 and TRBJ2-2, with D hard to call. The germline gives CDR1 WNHNN, CDR2 SYGVQD (reference sequence). The CDR3 contains 13 residues. Trimming shortened V by 11 bases and J by 2 bases, and 12 bases separated the two germline ends. CDR3 nucleotides: TGCGCCGCCCAGGCACCAAACACCGGGGAGCTGTTTTTT. This codes for CAAQAPNTGELFF.

This clonotype was observed many times. The chain couples TRBV3-1 to TRBJ1-2; no definite D call. There are 11 residues in the CDR3. Germline assignment: CDR1 LGHDT and CDR2 YNNKEL (reference sequence). V was clipped by 7 bases and J by 5 bases, with 8 bases between them. In nucleotides, the CDR3 is TGTGCCAGCAAATGGTATTATGGCTACACCTTC. Translation gives CASKWYYGYTF.

This clonotype has ten or more counts. V gene TRBV29-1 combines with J gene TRBJ1-1; 7 bases are shared with TRBD1. From germline, CDR1 is SQVTM and CDR2 ANQGSEA. The trim removed 7 bases at V and 1 base at J, leaving 6 bases unmatched. The CDR3 covers 13 residues. In DNA, the CDR3 is TGCAGCGCCCGGACAGGAGCGAACACTGAAGCTTTCTTT. It encodes CSARTGANTEAFF.

This chain links TRBV29-1 with TRBJ1-1, with 7 positions matching TRBD1. The trim removed 5 bases at V and 3 bases at J, leaving 9 bases unmatched. The CDR3 consists of 14 residues. The germline CDR1 and CDR2 sequences are SQVTM and ANQGSEA. The CDR3 reads CSVNRQGRDTEAFF. The CDR3 DNA reads as TGCAGCGTTAACCGACAGGGAAGGGACACTGAAGCTTTCTTT. Drawing the rest from reference TRBV29-1 and TRBJ1-1, the complete variable domain is SAVISQKPSRDICQRGTSLTIQCQVDSQVTMMFWYRQQPGQSLTLIATANQGSEATYESGFVIDKFPISRPNLTFSTLTVSNMSPEDSSIYLCSVNRQGRDTEAFFGQGTRLTVV.

There are a few counts of this clonotype. CDR3 coding DNA: TGTGCCAGCAGCTGGGGGGCTAGCGGGGGGAATGAGCAGTTCTTC. This gives the protein CASSWGASGGNEQFF. The J gene is TRBJ2-1, the V gene TRBV27, with TRBD2 matching over 11 bases. Germline loops: CDR1 MNHEY, CDR2 SMNVEV (reference sequence). The CDR3 runs 15 residues. Trimming cost V 6 bases and J 7 bases; bases outside gene matches: 8.

This clonotype was picked up many times. The chain employs TRBV7-9 and TRBJ2-7; 7 bases agree with TRBD1. The CDR3 spans 16 residues. CDR1 SEHNR and CDR2 FQNEAQ come from the germline V gene (reference sequence). After removal of 0 bases from V and 0 bases from J, the junction contained 5 bases not matched to a gene. DNA of the CDR3: TGTGCCAGCAGCTTAGCGGGGCAGGGGGTCTCCTACGAGCAGTACTTC. It specifies CASSLAGQGVSYEQYF.

This clonotype was seen a handful of times. The J gene is TRBJ2-6, the V gene TRBV15; D perhaps matches TRBD1 (5 bases). This CDR3 is 18 amino acids long. Trimming took 4 bases from V and 0 from J, leaving 16 bases between them. Germline CDR1 reads LNHNV; CDR2 reads YYDKDF (reference sequence). The DNA for the CDR3 is TGTGCCACCAGCATACGACAGTTCTCCCTCTCTGGGGCCAACGTCCTGACTTTC. It translates to CATSIRQFSLSGANVLTF.

This clonotype was counted at least ten times. The CDR3 DNA is TGTGCCAGCAGCTTAGGTCCAGGAGGAACTGGCACAGATACGCAGTATTTT. Its protein is CASSLGPGGTGTDTQYF. The chain carries TRBV11-2 and TRBJ2-3; D may be TRBD2 (5 bases). This CDR3 comprises 17 residues. Looked up from germline, CDR1 is SGHAT and CDR2 is FQNNGV. V lost 1 base, J lost 1 base, and 15 bases lay in between.

The V call is TRBV20-1, the J call TRBJ2-6; D not resolved. Trimming cost V 5 bases and J 0 bases, with 11 bases left between them. This CDR3 contains 15 residues. Per the germline V gene, CDR1 is DFQATT and CDR2 is SNEGSKA (reference sequence). The CDR3 nucleotides are TGCAGTGCTCCCTCCGCGGCCTCTGGGGCCAACGTCCTGACTTTC. Encoded protein: CSAPSAASGANVLTF.

This clonotype showed up many times. The CDR3 loop reads CASSLQGTFQNIQYF. The DNA of the CDR3 is TGTGCCAGCAGTTTACAAGGGACATTTCAAAACATTCAGTACTTC. The chain employs TRBV12-3 or TRBV12-4 and TRBJ2-4; a weak D match, TRBD1 (6 bases). The CDR3 has 15 residues. The V end was cut by 2 bases, the J end by 5 bases, with 13 bases between.

This clonotype occurred many times. This chain joins TRBV7-2 and TRBJ2-5; TRBD2 is a possible D gene (6 bases). This CDR3 has 14 residues. Germline CDR1 reads SGHTA; CDR2 reads FQGNSA. V lost 2 bases, J lost 5 bases, and 12 bases lay in between. DNA of the CDR3: TGTGCCAGCAGCTTAAGGAGGGGCAGGGAGACCCAGTACTTC. It yields the protein CASSLRRGRETQYF.

This clonotype has ten or more counts. V gene TRBV29-1 combines with J gene TRBJ2-1; D might be TRBD1 (5 bases). Trimming cost V 2 bases and J 6 bases, with 8 bases left between them. Germline CDR1 SQVTM, CDR2 ANQGSEA. CDR3 length equals 12 residues. CDR3 sequence (DNA): TGCAGCGTTGAATGGCAGGGCAATGAGCAGTTCTTC. Translation gives CSVEWQGNEQFF.

The table lists this clonotype with a few counts. V and J are TRBV11-2 and TRBJ2-7; 8 bases line up with TRBD1. The CDR3 spans 15 residues. Unmatched junction bases numbered 9, after V lost 4 bases and J lost 4 bases. Germline V gene data show CDR1 as SGHAT and CDR2 as FQNNGV. In DNA, the CDR3 is TGTGCCAGCAGCTATGACCGGGACAGGCCGTACGAGCAGTACGTC. Amino acids: CASSYDRDRPYEQYV.

The chain uses TRBV20-1 and TRBJ2-3, with D possibly called TRBD1 or TRBD2 (5 bases each). This CDR3 contains 17 residues. Per germline, CDR1 DFQATT and CDR2 SNEGSKA (reference sequence). V was pared by 0 bases and J by 4 bases, with 20 bases between. CDR3 sequence: CSARDFVRIRGPDTQYF. In DNA, the CDR3 is TGCAGTGCTAGAGATTTTGTAAGGATTCGGGGCCCAGATACGCAGTATTTT.

This clonotype has a count of ten or more. The V call is TRBV7-2, the J call TRBJ2-3, with a tentative D call TRBD2 (7 bases). V lost 1 base, J lost 5 bases, and 13 bases lay in between. Germline-derived CDR1 and CDR2 are SGHTA and FQGNSA. The CDR3 totals 15 residues. The CDR3 here is CASSLGGGEGDTQYF. The CDR3 bases are TGTGCCAGCAGCTTAGGCGGGGGCGAAGGAGATACGCAGTATTTT.

In nucleotides, the CDR3 is TGTGCCAGCAGCCGTACGAGGGTTGAAGAGCAGTACTTC. It yields the protein CASSRTRVEEQYF. V and J are TRBV7-2 and TRBJ2-7, with D possibly being TRBD2 (5 bases). Trimming removed 5 bases at V and 7 bases at J, with 15 bases between. This CDR3 spans 13 amino acids. Germline-derived CDR1 and CDR2 are SGHTA and FQGNSA.

The chain recombines TRBV20-1 with TRBJ2-7; D might be TRBD2 (6 bases). CDR3 length: 15 amino acids. CDR1 and CDR2 from the germline V gene are DFQATT and SNEGSKA (reference sequence). V was shortened by 0 bases and J by 2 bases, with 14 bases between the two germline ends. This CDR3 reads CSARDTLARAYEQYV. The DNA of the CDR3 is TGCAGTGCTAGAGATACCCTAGCGAGGGCCTACGAGCAGTACGTC.

The sample holds many counts of this clonotype. This sequence joins TRBV6-1 and TRBJ2-3; D is perhaps TRBD1 or TRBD2 (5 bases each). V gave up 5 bases and J gave up 2 bases, with 17 bases separating them. The CDR3 has 16 residues. From germline, CDR1 is MNHNS and CDR2 SASEGT. The CDR3 sequence is CASSPAVVGVTDTQYF. DNA for the CDR3: TGTGCCAGCAGTCCGGCCGTCGTGGGGGTCACAGATACGCAGTATTTT.

This clonotype has only a few counts. The V call is TRBV20-1, the J call TRBJ2-7; D possibly corresponds to TRBD1 (6 bases). V was pared by 4 bases and J by 0 bases, with 16 bases between. Germline loops: CDR1 DFQATT, CDR2 SNEGSKA (reference sequence). There are 15 residues in the CDR3. As DNA, the CDR3 is TGCAGTGCTATCCAGGGGATTTCAAGCTCCTACGAGCAGTACTTC. It encodes CSAIQGISSSYEQYF.

The sample holds many counts of this clonotype. The rearrangement uses TRBV20-1 and TRBJ1-4; 9 positions match TRBD1. The CDR3 runs to 16 residues. The V and J ends lost 1 base and 7 bases, in that order; junction bases with no gene match: 10. Germline V gene sequence: CDR1 DFQATT, CDR2 SNEGSKA (reference sequence). The CDR3 nucleotides are TGCAGTGCTAGAGTGCCACCGGGACAGGGAATTGAAAAACTGTTTTTT. Protein: CSARVPPGQGIEKLFF.

In its sample, this clonotype was seen many times. The chain is built from TRBV7-9 and TRBJ1-6, with D perhaps TRBD1 (5 bases). V was shortened by 2 bases and J by 8 bases, with 13 bases between the two germline ends. CDR1 SEHNR and CDR2 FQNEAQ come from the germline V gene (reference sequence). This CDR3 has 15 residues. CDR3 coding DNA: TGTGCCAGCAGCTTACCCGAGGGGAGACATTCACCCCTCCACTTT. Protein: CASSLPEGRHSPLHF.

This clonotype appeared a few times. The V gene is TRBV4-1, the J gene TRBJ2-5; D unclear. Per the germline V gene, CDR1 is MGHRA and CDR2 is YSYEKL. The CDR3 contains 13 residues. V was pared by 1 base and J by 1 base, with 4 bases between. The CDR3 nucleotides are TGCGCCAGCAGCCAAGTGAGCCAAGAGACCCAGTACTTC. Its translation: CASSQVSQETQYF.

Worth noting for this clonotype: Possible read error: a much larger clone is one base away. V is TRBV25-1 and J is TRBJ2-5; D is unresolved. This CDR3 spans 13 amino acids. Germline V gives CDR1 MGHDK, CDR2 SYGVNS. The CDR3 DNA is TGTGCCAGCAATGAATATGGCTCCGTTACCCAGTACTTC. Translating it yields CASNEYGSVTQYF.

This clonotype was found a few times. The chain uses TRBV7-2 and TRBJ1-1, with TRBD1 matching over 7 bases. Germline CDR1 reads SGHTA; CDR2 reads FQGNSA. The CDR3 consists of 16 residues. With 3 bases clipped from V and 1 base from J, the junction kept 8 bases outside the gene matches. The CDR3 sequence is CASSFKGATTNTEAFF. The CDR3 nucleotides are TGTGCCAGCAGCTTTAAGGGGGCCACAACGAACACTGAAGCTTTCTTT.

This clonotype was recorded many times. This chain uses TRBV12-3 or TRBV12-4 with TRBJ1-2, with 10 bases lining up with TRBD1. The junction had 6 bases not matched to a gene; V was cut back by 6 bases and J by 8 bases. CDR3 size: 13 residues. The CDR3 spells CASRETGGHGYTF. CDR3 nucleotides: TGTGCCAGCAGAGAGACAGGGGGCCACGGCTACACCTTC.

V and J are TRBV6-5 and TRBJ2-3, with unresolved D. CDR1 and CDR2 from the germline V gene are MNHEY and SVGAGI. The V and J ends lost 4 bases and 2 bases respectively, with 22 bases between them. The CDR3 is made up of 18 amino acids. CDR3 protein: CASSLSTQPATLTDTQYF. The CDR3 DNA follows: TGTGCCAGCAGTTTATCCACTCAACCGGCTACCCTCACAGATACGCAGTATTTT.

V is TRBV4-3 and J is TRBJ2-2; no definite D call. Germline values: CDR1 LGHNA, CDR2 YSLEER. The CDR3 consists of 15 residues. V was shortened by 0 bases and J by 5 bases, with 10 bases between the two germline ends. CDR3 DNA: TGCGCCAGCAGCCAAGAACAGTTCCGGACCGGGGAGCTGTTTTTT. This sequence encodes CASSQEQFRTGELFF.

This clonotype was recorded at least ten times. The rearrangement uses TRBV12-3 or TRBV12-4 and TRBJ1-2, with D possibly being TRBD1 (5 bases). The CDR3 is 15 residues long. Trimming stripped 8 bases from V and 8 bases from J, with 24 bases between. The CDR3, as DNA: TGTGCCAGCCTACTCGGGACGGGCCCAGCAGGAGGCTACACCTTC. Its translation is CASLLGTGPAGGYTF.

This clonotype was observed many times. The V gene is TRBV6-1, the J gene TRBJ1-2; D is possibly TRBD1 (5 bases). The CDR3 totals 13 residues. Looked up from germline, CDR1 is MNHNS and CDR2 is SASEGT. Trimming cost V 2 bases and J 5 bases, with 9 bases left between them. DNA of the CDR3: TGTGCCAGCAGTGAAAGAGGGGAGTATGGCTACACCTTC. Translating gives CASSERGEYGYTF.